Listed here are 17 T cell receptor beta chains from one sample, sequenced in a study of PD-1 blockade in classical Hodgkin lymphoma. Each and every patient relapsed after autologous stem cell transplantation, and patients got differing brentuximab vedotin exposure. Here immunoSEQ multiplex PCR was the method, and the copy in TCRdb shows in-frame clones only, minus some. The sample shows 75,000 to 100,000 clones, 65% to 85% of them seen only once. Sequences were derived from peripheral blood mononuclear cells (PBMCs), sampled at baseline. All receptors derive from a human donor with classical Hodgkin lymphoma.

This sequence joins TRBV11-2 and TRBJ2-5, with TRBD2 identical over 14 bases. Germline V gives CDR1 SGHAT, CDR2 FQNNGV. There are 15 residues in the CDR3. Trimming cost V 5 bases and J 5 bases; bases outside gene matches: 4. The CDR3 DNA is TGTGCCAGCAGCACTGGACTAGCGGGAGGCGAGACCCAGTACTTC. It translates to CASSTGLAGGETQYF.

In DNA, the CDR3 is TGTGCCAGCTCACGGGGACTAGCGGGAGAGCGGTGGCAGTTCTTC. It specifies CASSRGLAGERWQFF. The chain employs TRBV18 and TRBJ2-1; 14 bases line up with TRBD2. Trimming took 4 bases from V and 12 from J; bases not matched to a gene: 8. Germline V gene data show CDR1 as KGHSH and CDR2 as LQKENI. The CDR3 is 15 residues long.

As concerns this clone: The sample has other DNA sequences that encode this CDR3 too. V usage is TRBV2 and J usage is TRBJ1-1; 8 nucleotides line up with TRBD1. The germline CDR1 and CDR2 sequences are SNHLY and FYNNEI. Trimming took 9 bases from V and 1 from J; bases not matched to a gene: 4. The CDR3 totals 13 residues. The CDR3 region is CASKGQANTEAFF. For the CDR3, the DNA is TGTGCCAGTAAGGGACAGGCGAACACTGAAGCTTTCTTT.

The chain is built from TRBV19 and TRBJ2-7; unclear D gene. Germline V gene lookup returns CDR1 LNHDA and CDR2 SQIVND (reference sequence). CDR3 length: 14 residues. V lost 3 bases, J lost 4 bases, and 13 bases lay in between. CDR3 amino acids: CASSIGVPPYEQYF. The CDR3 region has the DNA TGTGCCAGTAGTATTGGGGTCCCCCCTTACGAGCAGTACTTC.

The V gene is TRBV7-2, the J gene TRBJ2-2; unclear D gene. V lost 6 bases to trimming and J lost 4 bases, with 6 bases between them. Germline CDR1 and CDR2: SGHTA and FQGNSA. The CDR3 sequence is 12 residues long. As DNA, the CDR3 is TGTGCCAGCAGTAAGTCCACCGGGGAGCTGTTTTTT. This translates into CASSKSTGELFF.

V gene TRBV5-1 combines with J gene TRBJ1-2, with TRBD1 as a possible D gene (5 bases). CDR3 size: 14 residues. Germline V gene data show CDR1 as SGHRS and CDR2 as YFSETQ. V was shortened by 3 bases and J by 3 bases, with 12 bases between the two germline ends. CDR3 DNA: TGCGCCAGCAGCTCATCGACAGCAGACTATGGCTACACCTTC. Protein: CASSSSTADYGYTF.

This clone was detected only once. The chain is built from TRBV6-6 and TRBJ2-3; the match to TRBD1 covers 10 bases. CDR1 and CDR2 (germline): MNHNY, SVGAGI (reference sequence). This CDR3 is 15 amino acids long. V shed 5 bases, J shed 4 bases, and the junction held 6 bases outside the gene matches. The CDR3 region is CASSDRDRGSDTQYF. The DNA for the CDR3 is TGTGCCAGCAGTGACCGGGACAGGGGATCAGATACGCAGTATTTT.

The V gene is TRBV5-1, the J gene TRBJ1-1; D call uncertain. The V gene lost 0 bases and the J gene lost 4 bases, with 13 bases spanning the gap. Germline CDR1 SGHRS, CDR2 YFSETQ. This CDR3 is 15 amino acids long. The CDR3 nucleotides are TGCGCCAGCAGCTTGGTCCCAGGTGGGTCCACTGAAGCTTTCTTT. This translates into CASSLVPGGSTEAFF.

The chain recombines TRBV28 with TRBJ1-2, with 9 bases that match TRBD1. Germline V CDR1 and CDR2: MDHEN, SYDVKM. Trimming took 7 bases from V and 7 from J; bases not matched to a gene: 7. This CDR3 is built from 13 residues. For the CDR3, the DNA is TGTGCCAGCAACAGACAGGGGGACGGTGGCTACACCTTC. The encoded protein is CASNRQGDGGYTF.

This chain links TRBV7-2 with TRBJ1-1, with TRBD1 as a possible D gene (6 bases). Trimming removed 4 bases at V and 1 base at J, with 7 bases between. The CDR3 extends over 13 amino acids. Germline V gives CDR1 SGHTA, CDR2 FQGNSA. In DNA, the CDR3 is TGTGCCAGCAGCTGGGGACAGAACACTGAAGCTTTCTTT. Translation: CASSWGQNTEAFF.

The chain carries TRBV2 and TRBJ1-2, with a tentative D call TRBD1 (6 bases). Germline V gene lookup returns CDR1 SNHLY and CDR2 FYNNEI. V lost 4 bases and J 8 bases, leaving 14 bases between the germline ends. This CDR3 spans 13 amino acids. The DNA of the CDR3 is TGTGCCAGCAGTGTTGGGGCAGGGGCCGGCTACACCTTC. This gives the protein CASSVGAGAGYTF. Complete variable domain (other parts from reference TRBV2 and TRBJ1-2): EPEVTQTPSHQVTQMGQEVILRCVPISNHLYFYWYRQILGQKVEFLVSFYNNEISEKSEIFDDQFSVERPDGSNFTLKIRSTKLEDSAMYFCASSVGAGAGYTFGSGTRLTVV.

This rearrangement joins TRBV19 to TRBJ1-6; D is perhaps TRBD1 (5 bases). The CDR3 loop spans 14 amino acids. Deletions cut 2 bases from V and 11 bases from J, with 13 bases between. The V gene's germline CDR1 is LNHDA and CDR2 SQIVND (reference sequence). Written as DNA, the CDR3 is TGTGCCAGTAGTATACGGGACGGAGGCCCACCCCTCCACTTT. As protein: CASSIRDGGPPLHF.

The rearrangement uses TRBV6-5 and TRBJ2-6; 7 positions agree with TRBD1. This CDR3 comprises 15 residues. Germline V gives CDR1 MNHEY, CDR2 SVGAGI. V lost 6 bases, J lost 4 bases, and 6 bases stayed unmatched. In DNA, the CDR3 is TGTGCCAGCAGACACAGGGGTGTGGGGGCCAACGTCCTGACTTTC. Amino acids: CASRHRGVGANVLTF.

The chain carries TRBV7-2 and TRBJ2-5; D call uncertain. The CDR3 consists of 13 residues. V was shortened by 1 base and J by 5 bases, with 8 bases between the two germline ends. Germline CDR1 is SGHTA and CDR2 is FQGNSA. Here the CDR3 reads CASSLVSFETQYF. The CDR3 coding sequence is TGTGCCAGCAGCTTAGTTTCGTTCGAGACCCAGTACTTC.

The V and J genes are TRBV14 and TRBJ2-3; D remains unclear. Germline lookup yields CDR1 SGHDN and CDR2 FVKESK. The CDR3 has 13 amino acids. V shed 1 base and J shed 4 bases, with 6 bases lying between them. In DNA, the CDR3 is TGTGCCAGCAGCCAAGTAGGGCCAGATACGCAGTATTTT. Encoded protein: CASSQVGPDTQYF.

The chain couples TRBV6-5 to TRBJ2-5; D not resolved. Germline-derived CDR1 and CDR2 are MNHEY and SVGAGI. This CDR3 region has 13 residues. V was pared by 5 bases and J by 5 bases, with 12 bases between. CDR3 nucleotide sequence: TGTGCCAGCAGTACCCTCGCCCAGGAGACCCAGTACTTC. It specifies CASSTLAQETQYF.

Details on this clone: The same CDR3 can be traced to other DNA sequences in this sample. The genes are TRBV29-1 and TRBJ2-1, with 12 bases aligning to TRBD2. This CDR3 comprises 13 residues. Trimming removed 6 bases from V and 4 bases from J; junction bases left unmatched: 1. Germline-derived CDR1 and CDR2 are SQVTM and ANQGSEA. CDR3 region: CSVGLAGYNEQFF. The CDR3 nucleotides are TGCAGCGTCGGACTAGCGGGATACAATGAGCAGTTCTTC.